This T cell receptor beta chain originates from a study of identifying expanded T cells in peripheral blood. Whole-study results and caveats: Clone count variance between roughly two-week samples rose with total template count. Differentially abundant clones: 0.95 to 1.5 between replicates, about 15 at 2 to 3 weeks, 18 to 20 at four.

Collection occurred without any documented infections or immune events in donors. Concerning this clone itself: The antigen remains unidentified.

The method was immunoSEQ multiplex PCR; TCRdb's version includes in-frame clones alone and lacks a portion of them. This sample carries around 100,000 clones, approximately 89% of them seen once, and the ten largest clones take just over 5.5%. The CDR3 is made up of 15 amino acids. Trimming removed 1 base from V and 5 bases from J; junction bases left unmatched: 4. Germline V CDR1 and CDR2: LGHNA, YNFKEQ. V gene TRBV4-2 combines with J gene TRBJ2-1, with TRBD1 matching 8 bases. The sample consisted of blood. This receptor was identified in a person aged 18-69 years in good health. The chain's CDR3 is CASSQAGQGNNEQFF. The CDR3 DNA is TGTGCCAGCAGCCAAGCCGGACAGGGCAACAATGAGCAGTTCTTC.